The clone carrying this T cell receptor (beta chain) was detected only a few times. The antigen is unknown. The beta constant-region primer was an equimolar mix of two oligonucleotides covering TRBC1 and TRBC2. Nested alpha and beta constant-region primers with the SP2 primer drove four PCR rounds on ligated cDNA. An oligonucleotide with the SP2 primer and a 12-nucleotide UMI was ligated to the cDNA 3' end. TCRdb reprocessed the UMI-ligation and nested PCR reads with MiXCR, giving one entry per CDR3 protein. The profile shows about 140,000 distinct CDR3 sequences, around 21% of them singletons. The sample originates from a study of naive and memory T cell subsets. Findings and limits, study-wide: A few larger clonotypes appeared in naive repertoires, especially CD8, possibly memory cells re-expressing CD45RA.

CDR1 is SEHNR, CDR2 FQNEAQ, per germline (reference sequence). The CDR3 spans 15 residues. Unmatched junction bases numbered 6, after V lost 4 bases and J lost 0 bases. Four subsets defined by CD45RA and CD27 were sorted after CD3, CD4, CD8 and live/dead staining. The genes are TRBV7-9 and TRBJ2-7, with 7 bases fitting TRBD2. What was sequenced was naive CD8+ T cells from blood. The TCR sequence derives from a human donor in good health. CDR3 sequence (DNA): TGTGCCAGCAGCTCCACCCCTAGCGGCTCCTACGAGCAGTACTTC. Translated: CASSSTPSGSYEQYF.